The 12 T cell receptor beta chains presented below share a single source sample, sequenced in a study of glioma-infiltrating T cells. TCR alpha and beta CDR3 regions were amplified from RNA using iRepertoire nested multiplex PCR. One entry per CDR3 protein results from TCRdb running MiXCR on the multiplex PCR reads. This table has approximately 110,000 distinct CDR3 sequences, approximately 25% appearing once. The sample comprised glioma tissue, nonneoplastic brain tissue, or PBMCs (not recorded which). The origin of the receptors is a human donor with low-grade glioma or glioblastoma, undergoing nonglioma brain surgery, or in good health (not recorded which).

In this sample, this clonotype turned up once. This may be a read error: a much more frequent sequence differs by one nucleotide. The J gene is TRBJ1-5, the V gene TRBV4-2, with D uncertain. CDR3 size: 14 residues. The germline CDR1 and CDR2 sequences are LGHNA and YNFKEQ. In nucleotides, the CDR3 is TGTGCCAGCAGCCAAGCGTGGAGCAATCAGCACCAGCATTTT. This encodes CASSQAWSNQHQHF.

This clonotype has a count of ten or more. The chain carries TRBV29-1 and TRBJ2-1, with D perhaps TRBD1 (5 bases). The V gene's germline CDR1 is SQVTM and CDR2 ANQGSEA. V was trimmed by 6 bases and J by 3 bases, leaving 9 bases between them. The CDR3 sequence is 12 residues long. CDR3 region: CSVQQVYNEQFF. As DNA, the CDR3 is TGCAGCGTCCAACAGGTCTACAATGAGCAGTTCTTC.

This clonotype has a handful of counts. The chain employs TRBV7-6 and TRBJ2-3; 12 bases fit TRBD2. CDR1 and CDR2 from the germline V gene are SGHVS and FNYEAQ. The CDR3 length is 15 residues. The trim removed 5 bases at V and 4 bases at J, leaving 4 bases unmatched. CDR3 in DNA: TGTGCCAGCAGCCACCTAGCGGGAGGGCCAGATACGCAGTATTTT. Its translation is CASSHLAGGPDTQYF.

This clonotype was seen repeatedly, ten times or more. This chain connects TRBV7-2 to TRBJ2-3; D is perhaps TRBD2 (5 bases). V was trimmed by 2 bases and J by 2 bases, leaving 8 bases between them. Germline lookup yields CDR1 SGHTA and CDR2 FQGNSA. The CDR3 is 14 residues long. The CDR3 spells CASSLFRDTDTQYF. The CDR3 nucleotides read TGTGCCAGCAGCTTATTTCGGGACACAGATACGCAGTATTTT.

Only a few counts were recorded for this clonotype. The V call is TRBV28, the J call TRBJ2-4, with 7 bases lining up with TRBD2. Trimming cost V 5 bases and J 1 base; bases outside gene matches: 11. The CDR3 totals 17 residues. Germline loops: CDR1 MDHEN, CDR2 SYDVKM. In nucleotides, the CDR3 is TGTGCCAGCAGTATTACCCTTTGGGGGGGTGCCAAAAACATTCAGTACTTC. Its protein product is CASSITLWGGAKNIQYF.

The sample holds many counts of this clonotype. The V and J genes are TRBV19 and TRBJ2-5; the D is unclear. Germline CDR1 and CDR2: LNHDA and SQIVND (reference sequence). The V end was cut by 0 bases, the J end by 1 base, with 3 bases between. The CDR3 loop spans 13 amino acids. The CDR3 is CASSIDSQETQYF. The CDR3 DNA sequence: TGTGCCAGTAGTATAGACAGCCAAGAGACCCAGTACTTC.

As concerns this clonotype: A much larger clonotype is one base distant, so this may be a read error. The CDR3 ends on some other residue instead of the conserved phenylalanine or tryptophan, so this is likely a read error. The chain recombines TRBV29-1 with TRBJ2-7; 9 nucleotides line up with TRBD2. Germline CDR1 is SQVTM and CDR2 is ANQGSEA. V was clipped by 5 bases and J by 1 base; unmatched bases: 3. This CDR3 is built from 13 residues. The CDR3 nucleotides are TGCAGCGTTTCGACTAGCGGATCCTACGAGCAGTACCTC. Protein: CSVSTSGSYEQYL.

V gene TRBV4-3 combines with J gene TRBJ2-3, with D tentatively TRBD1 or TRBD2 (6 bases each). Looked up from germline, CDR1 is LGHNA and CDR2 is YSLEER. This CDR3 region has 16 residues. V lost 0 bases and J 4 bases, leaving 14 bases between the germline ends. CDR3 residues: CASSQEARRGADTQYF. The CDR3 DNA sequence: TGCGCCAGCAGCCAAGAGGCGCGGAGGGGGGCAGATACGCAGTATTTT.

This clonotype has more than one count but fewer than ten. The chain is built from TRBV18 and TRBJ2-7; D unclear. The CDR3 extends over 11 amino acids. Trimming pared 5 bases from V and 7 bases from J, leaving 9 bases between. In germline, CDR1 is KGHSH, CDR2 LQKENI. As DNA, the CDR3 is TGTGCCAGCTCATCCGAAATAGAGCAGTACTTC. Translating gives CASSSEIEQYF.

This chain uses TRBV3-1 with TRBJ2-2, with D possibly TRBD1 on 6 matching bases. Germline assignment: CDR1 LGHDT and CDR2 YNNKEL (reference sequence). V was clipped by 6 bases and J by 5 bases, with 13 bases between them. The CDR3 sequence is 14 residues long. The CDR3 protein is CASREFGQTGELFF. CDR3 coding DNA: TGTGCCAGCAGGGAATTCGGACAGACCGGGGAGCTGTTTTTT.

The chain is built from TRBV6-2 or TRBV6-3 and TRBJ2-1, with TRBD2 matching over 13 bases. The V and J ends lost 0 bases and 4 bases, in that order; junction bases with no gene match: 6. The CDR3 runs 18 residues. Germline assignment: CDR1 MNHEY and CDR2 SVGEGT. CDR3 sequence: CASSYSGLAGEEYNEQFF. CDR3 DNA sequence: TGTGCCAGCAGTTACTCCGGACTAGCGGGGGAGGAATACAATGAGCAGTTCTTC.

As for this clonotype: Sequence at one end of the junction differs from germline and may be a read error. The chain carries TRBV2 and TRBJ1-1, with D possibly TRBD1 on 6 matching bases. CDR3 length: 14 amino acids. CDR1 SNHLY and CDR2 FYNNEI come from the germline V gene. CDR3 DNA: TGTGCCAGCATCCTACAGGGCGGAAACACTGAAGCCTTCTTT. Translating it yields CASILQGGNTEAFF.